This is a list of T cell receptor beta chains from one sample in a study of T cell changes during pregnancy in multiple sclerosis. Sequencing was performed with immunoSEQ multiplex PCR; in TCRdb, only in-frame clones are kept and a portion is missing. The table lists 55,000 to 75,000 clones, about nine tenths of them singletons. The material was peripheral blood, obtained after pregnancy. Receptors originate from a female donor in good health, enrolled as a control in a pregnancy study. The conserved cysteine and the conserved F or W are not part of the CDR3 here. A row's size may be missing; if present it is once, few, many or a size class.

clone size	V gene	J gene	CDR3 protein
few	TRBV10-3	TRBJ1-2	AIREQGMGYGYT
.	TRBV2	TRBJ1-1	ASSVTGLNTEAF
.	TRBV30	TRBJ2-2	AWSVGAGELF
.	TRBV7-2	TRBJ1-1	ASRWDSYTEAF
.	TRBV5-5	TRBJ2-1	ASSRDRAYNEQF
.	TRBV19	TRBJ2-7	ASREQGTSYEQY
.	TRBV4-1	TRBJ2-1	ASSQDATAGGLSYNEQF
.	TRBV14	TRBJ2-7	ASSQTGLMDEQY
.	TRBV5-6	TRBJ1-6	ASSFFRDNSPLH
.	TRBV7-3	TRBJ2-1	ASSSIPGLAPNEQF
few	TRBV4-2	TRBJ2-1	ASSQDGLAGADEQF
.	TRBV11-2	TRBJ2-6	ASSLQGAGANVLT
.	TRBV15	TRBJ2-1	ATSRDGQGYNEQF
.	TRBV6-4	TRBJ1-5	ASRRVGDQPQH
.	TRBV6-1	TRBJ2-1	ASSAETGSISSYNEQF
.	TRBV4-1	TRBJ2-7	ASSQDQGSIGEQY
.	TRBV6-1	TRBJ2-7	ASESGGNSYEQY
once	TRBV7-2	TRBJ2-7	ASSWGDTGGEQY
once	TRBV19	TRBJ2-4	ASSGGTGGLGERAKNIQY
once	TRBV29-1	TRBJ2-7	SVEGRGPEQY
.	TRBV11-3	TRBJ2-1	ASSLVLARVNEQF
.	TRBV7-2	TRBJ2-5	ASSPRLAGGMETQY
once	TRBV27	TRBJ2-3	ASSLTLLAGSTDTQY
.	TRBV19	TRBJ1-4	ASSTGNSNEKLF
.	TRBV7-8	TRBJ2-2	ASSLDSGGAATGELF
.	TRBV5-6	TRBJ1-2	ASSTLIQGTNYGYT
once	TRBV7-9	TRBJ2-7	ASSLSRGEQY
.	TRBV7-9	TRBJ2-3	ASSLGSRGTHLITDTQY
.	TRBV19	TRBJ1-2	ASSKPSGNEYGYT
.	TRBV14	TRBJ1-2	ASSHGAFGYT
once	TRBV18	TRBJ2-1	ASSPRQGPEQF
.	TRBV7-8	TRBJ2-7	ASRPWGDTYYEQY
.	TRBV7-2	TRBJ2-3	ASSDRGLYTDTQY
.	TRBV5-4	TRBJ2-5	ASRDNLRQETQY
.	TRBV27	TRBJ1-5	ASSLSYRGYDQPQH
.	TRBV4-1	TRBJ1-2	ASSQGDTVDYGYT
.	TRBV7-2	TRBJ2-5	ASSPGLAKETQY
.	TRBV5-4	TRBJ2-1	ASSLELAGGRSSYNEQF
.	TRBV7-3	TRBJ2-2	ASSFPSGGRTGELF
.	TRBV5-1	TRBJ1-2	ASSLGSGTGDDGYT
.	TRBV7-9	TRBJ1-3	ASSLVANTIY
.	TRBV2	TRBJ2-7	ANSVQGISEQY
.	TRBV11-3	TRBJ2-5	ASSFPDRGRGTQY
.	TRBV11-3	TRBJ2-2	ASSLAGANTGELF
.	TRBV11-2	TRBJ1-2	ASSLAQGASGYT
.	TRBV4-1	TRBJ2-7	ASSLGPGSYEQY
.	TRBV14	TRBJ1-3	ASSRSTGNTIY
.	TRBV4-3	TRBJ2-7	ASSQDGRENEQY
.	TRBV6-6	TRBJ2-1	ASSRLGSGGHNEQF